These T cell receptor beta chains were read from a single sample in a study of shared clonotypes between healthy human individuals. Profiled with immunoSEQ multiplex PCR; TCRdb holds only in-frame clones, not every one. The sample contains hundreds of thousands of clones, around 96% of which appear only once. The sequencing sample was made of memory CD8+ T cells sorted from blood. Receptors originate from a man aged 30 to 45 in good health. CDR3s include the opening cysteine and the closing phenylalanine or tryptophan. The D gene is left open where the match is weak. Size tells how often a clone was seen (once, few, many) or the class of an expanded clone, and some rows leave it out.

- | once | TRBJ2-7 | TRBV19 | CASSIVLGFHEQYF | TGTGCCAGTAGTATAGTCCTGGGTTTCCACGAGCAGTACTTC
- | - | TRBJ2-2 | TRBV7-8 | CASSLTGELFF | TGTGCCAGCAGCTTAACCGGGGAGCTGTTTTTT
- | - | TRBJ2-5 | TRBV28 | CASSLGGRETQYF | TGTGCCAGCAGTTTAGGGGGGCGAGAGACCCAGTACTTC
- | - | TRBJ2-4 | TRBV28 | CASSFEGAKNIQYF | TGTGCCAGCAGTTTTGAGGGGGCCAAAAACATTCAGTACTTC
- | once | TRBJ1-2 | TRBV2 | CASSAVQGAYGYTF | TGTGCCAGCAGTGCAGTGCAGGGCGCGTATGGCTACACCTTC
TRBD1 | - | TRBJ2-7 | TRBV11-1 | CASSLAGTVSYEQYF | TGTGCCAGCAGCTTAGCGGGGACAGTCTCCTACGAGCAGTACTTC
- | - | TRBJ2-1 | TRBV7-9 | CASSPQNEQFF | TGTGCCAGCAGCCCGCAAAATGAGCAGTTCTTC
- | - | TRBJ2-1 | TRBV6-6 | CASSYSGAYNEQFF | TGTGCCAGCAGTTACTCGGGGGCGTACAATGAGCAGTTCTTC
TRBD2 | - | TRBJ2-2 | TRBV7-9 | CASSLGTSGRRNTGELFF | TGTGCCAGCAGCTTAGGGACTAGCGGGAGGCGAAACACCGGGGAGCTGTTTTTT
TRBD2 | - | TRBJ2-3 | TRBV5-5 | CASSLGGTSGSTQYF | TGTGCCAGCAGCTTGGGGGGCACTAGCGGGAGTACGCAGTATTTT
- | - | TRBJ2-5 | TRBV11-2 | CASSSPERSLKQETQYF | TGTGCCAGCAGCTCCCCCGAGCGGTCCCTCAAACAAGAGACCCAGTACTTC
- | once | TRBJ2-1 | TRBV5-1 | CASSIDGYNEQFF | TGCGCCAGCAGCATCGACGGCTACAATGAGCAGTTCTTC
- | - | TRBJ2-6 | TRBV6-1 | CASTKDGSGANVLTF | TGTGCCAGCACTAAAGACGGTTCTGGGGCCAACGTCCTGACTTTC
- | - | TRBJ1-3 | TRBV28 | CASSYPRAGNTIYF | TGTGCCAGCAGTTATCCCAGGGCTGGAAACACCATATATTTT
- | - | TRBJ1-2 | TRBV10-1 | CASKTTDLDLNYGYTF | TGCGCCAGCAAAACGACAGACCTAGACCTTAACTATGGCTACACCTTC
- | - | TRBJ2-7 | TRBV9 | CASSGGDRGNQYF | TGTGCCAGCAGCGGGGGGGACAGAGGAAATCAGTACTTC
- | - | TRBJ2-7 | TRBV20-1 | CSATSFAEQYF | TGCAGTGCTACTAGCTTCGCGGAGCAGTACTTC
- | - | TRBJ1-5 | TRBV27 | CASSWGIDGNQPQHF | TGTGCCAGCAGTTGGGGGATTGACGGCAATCAGCCCCAGCATTTT
- | - | TRBJ1-5 | TRBV23-1 | CASREGRQPQHF | TGCGCCAGCAGGGAAGGGAGACAGCCCCAGCATTTT
- | - | TRBJ2-7 | TRBV29-1 | CSVCHGGVSLYEQYF | TGCAGCGTTTGCCACGGAGGAGTGTCCCTCTACGAGCAGTACTTC
- | - | TRBJ2-1 | TRBV2 | CASSDMGGGEYNEQFF | TGTGCCAGCAGTGATATGGGGGGAGGAGAATACAATGAGCAGTTCTTC
- | - | TRBJ2-5 | TRBV9 | CASSVGQHVQETQYF | TGTGCCAGCAGCGTCGGCCAACATGTCCAAGAGACCCAGTACTTC
- | - | TRBJ2-5 | TRBV5-1 | CASRVVETQYF | TGCGCCAGCAGGGTCGTGGAGACCCAGTACTTC
TRBD2 | - | TRBJ2-1 | TRBV6-6 | CASTPSSGREYNEQFF | TGTGCCAGCACCCCCTCTAGCGGGAGAGAGTACAATGAGCAGTTCTTC
- | once | TRBJ2-7 | TRBV9 | CASSPRPSATYEQYF | TGTGCCAGCAGCCCCCGACCTAGCGCTACCTACGAGCAGTACTTC
TRBD2 | - | TRBJ2-1 | TRBV10-3 | CAISGGLAGGNEQFF | TGTGCCATCAGTGGCGGACTAGCGGGAGGAAATGAGCAGTTCTTC
- | - | TRBJ1-4 | TRBV5-8 | CASRRNRDSPEKLFF | TGTGCCAGCAGGCGGAACCGGGACTCTCCCGAAAAACTGTTTTTT
TRBD1 | - | TRBJ1-5 | TRBV7-7 | CASSAGTGGWNQPQHF | TGTGCTAGCAGCGCCGGGACAGGGGGTTGGAATCAGCCCCAGCATTTT
- | - | TRBJ2-2 | TRBV4-2 | CASSARAEKNTGELFF | TGTGCCAGCAGCGCGCGAGCGGAAAAAAACACCGGGGAGCTGTTTTTT
TRBD1 | - | TRBJ1-5 | TRBV19 | CASSTDRYSNQPQHF | TGTGCCAGTAGTACGGACAGGTATAGCAATCAGCCCCAGCATTTT
- | - | TRBJ2-5 | TRBV18 | CASSQIQETQYF | TGTGCCAGCTCGCAGATCCAAGAGACCCAGTACTTC
- | - | TRBJ2-7 | TRBV30 | CAWSGVRYEQYF | TGTGCCTGGTCGGGGGTTAGGTACGAGCAGTACTTC
- | - | TRBJ2-3 | TRBV15 | CATSRVGSPVYF | TGTGCCACCAGCAGAGTCGGGAGTCCCGTGTATTTT
- | once | TRBJ2-2 | TRBV30 | CAWSVRQGRPTGELFF | TGTGCCTGGAGTGTTCGTCAGGGGCGCCCCACCGGGGAGCTGTTTTTT
- | - | TRBJ2-1 | TRBV20-1 | CSARKNNEQFF | TGCAGTGCTAGAAAGAACAATGAGCAGTTCTTC
TRBD1 | - | TRBJ2-4 | TRBV10-3 | CAISPDDRADIQYF | TGTGCCATCAGCCCCGACGACAGGGCAGACATTCAGTACTTC
- | - | TRBJ2-4 | TRBV5-1 | CASSLVGREGIQYF | TGCGCCAGCAGCTTGGTTGGTAGAGAGGGCATTCAGTACTTC
TRBD2 | - | TRBJ2-1 | TRBV7-9 | CASSSLIRLAGREGEQFF | TGTGCCAGCAGCTCACTAATAAGACTAGCGGGGCGGGAAGGAGAGCAGTTCTTC
- | - | TRBJ2-1 | TRBV9 | CASSVVGDSYNEQFF | TGTGCCAGCAGCGTAGTGGGAGACTCCTACAATGAGCAGTTCTTC
- | - | TRBJ2-3 | TRBV30 | CAWSPGLGTQYF | TGTGCCTGGAGTCCAGGGCTGGGTACGCAGTATTTT
TRBD1 | - | TRBJ2-3 | TRBV7-2 | CASSASGTVSTDTQYF | TGTGCCAGCAGCGCGTCCGGGACAGTGAGCACAGATACGCAGTATTTT
- | - | TRBJ2-1 | TRBV5-6 | CASSLTTYNEQFF | TGTGCCAGCAGCTTGACTACCTACAATGAGCAGTTCTTC
TRBD1 | - | TRBJ1-4 | TRBV6-5 | CASSYSTGQKLFF | TGTGCCAGCAGTTACTCGACAGGGCAAAAACTGTTTTTT
- | - | TRBJ2-2 | TRBV2 | CASTGRNANTGELFF | TGTGCCAGCACGGGGCGAAACGCGAACACCGGGGAGCTGTTTTTT
TRBD2 | - | TRBJ2-5 | TRBV4-1 | CASSQAGTREETQYF | TGCGCCAGCAGCCAAGCCGGGACTAGGGAAGAGACCCAGTACTTC
- | - | TRBJ2-4 | TRBV25-1 | CASSEPAAKNIQYF | TGTGCCAGCAGTGAGCCGGCAGCCAAAAACATTCAGTACTTC
- | - | TRBJ2-3 | TRBV5-1 | CASSSGGRGTDTQYF | TGCGCCAGCAGCTCTGGGGGCCGGGGCACAGATACGCAGTATTTT
- | - | TRBJ1-1 | TRBV2 | CASSLLGRVLDTEAFF | TGTGCCAGCAGCTTATTAGGGCGGGTTCTGGACACTGAAGCTTTCTTT
TRBD2 | - | TRBJ2-7 | TRBV29-1 | CSVEERASGIGDEQYF | TGCAGCGTTGAAGAGCGGGCTAGCGGGATAGGCGACGAGCAGTACTTC
TRBD2 | - | TRBJ2-5 | TRBV4-1 | CASSQKPVAGGYRETQYF | TGCGCCAGCAGCCAGAAACCCGTAGCGGGAGGATATAGGGAGACCCAGTACTTC